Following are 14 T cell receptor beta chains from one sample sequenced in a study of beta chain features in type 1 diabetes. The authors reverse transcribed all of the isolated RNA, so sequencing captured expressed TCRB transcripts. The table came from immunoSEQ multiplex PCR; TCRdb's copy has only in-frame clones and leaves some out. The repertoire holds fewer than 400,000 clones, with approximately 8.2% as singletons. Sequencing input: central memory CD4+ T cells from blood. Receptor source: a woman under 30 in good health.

CDR3 loop: CASSNRGIFSNQPQHF. CDR3 coding DNA: TGTGCCAGCAGTAACAGGGGGATTTTTAGCAATCAGCCCCAGCATTTT. This chain uses TRBV27 with TRBJ1-5, with TRBD1 matching 8 bases. The CDR3 totals 16 residues. J was trimmed by 0 bases and V by 5 bases; bases with no gene match: 6. Germline V lookup: CDR1 MNHEY, CDR2 SMNVEV (reference sequence).

The chain's CDR3 is CASSSRLAGDQETQYF. CDR3 sequence (DNA): TGTGCCAGCAGCTCCCGACTAGCGGGAGACCAAGAGACCCAGTACTTC. The V and J genes are TRBV7-6 and TRBJ2-5; TRBD2 matches 12 bases. The germline CDR1 and CDR2 sequences are SGHVS and FNYEAQ. The V segment lost 4 bases and the J segment 0 bases; nucleotides outside the gene matches: 3. The CDR3 contains 16 residues.

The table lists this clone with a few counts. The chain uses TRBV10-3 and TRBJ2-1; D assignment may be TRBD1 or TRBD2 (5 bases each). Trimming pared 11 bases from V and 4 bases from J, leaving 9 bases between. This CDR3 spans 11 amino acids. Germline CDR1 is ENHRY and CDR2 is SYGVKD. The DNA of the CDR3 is TGTGCCTCGGGACCTTACAATGAGCAGTTCTTC. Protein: CASGPYNEQFF.

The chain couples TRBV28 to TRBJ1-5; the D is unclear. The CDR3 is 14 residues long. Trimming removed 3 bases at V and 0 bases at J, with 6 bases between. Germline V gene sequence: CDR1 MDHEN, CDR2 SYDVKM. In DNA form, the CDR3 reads TGTGCCAGCAGTTTTAGTCTTAGCAATCAGCCCCAGCATTTT. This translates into CASSFSLSNQPQHF.

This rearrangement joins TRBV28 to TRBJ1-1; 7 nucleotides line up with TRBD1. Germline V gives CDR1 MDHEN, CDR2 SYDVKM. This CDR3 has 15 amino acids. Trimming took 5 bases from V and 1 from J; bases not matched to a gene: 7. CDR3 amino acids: CASSPQGTENTEAFF. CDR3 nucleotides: TGTGCCAGCAGTCCACAGGGGACGGAGAACACTGAAGCTTTCTTT.

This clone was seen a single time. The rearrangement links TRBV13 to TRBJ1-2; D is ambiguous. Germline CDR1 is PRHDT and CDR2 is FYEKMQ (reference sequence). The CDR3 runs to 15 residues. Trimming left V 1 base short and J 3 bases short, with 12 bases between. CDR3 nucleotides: TGTGCCAGCAGCTTAGTGGCTCTCCCCTACTATGGCTACACCTTC. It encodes CASSLVALPYYGYTF. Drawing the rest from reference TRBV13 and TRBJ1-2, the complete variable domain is AAGVIQSPRHLIKEKRETATLKCYPIPRHDTVYWYQQGPGQDPQFLISFYEKMQSDKGSIPDRFSAQQFSDYHSELNMSSLELGDSALYFCASSLVALPYYGYTFGSGTRLTVV.

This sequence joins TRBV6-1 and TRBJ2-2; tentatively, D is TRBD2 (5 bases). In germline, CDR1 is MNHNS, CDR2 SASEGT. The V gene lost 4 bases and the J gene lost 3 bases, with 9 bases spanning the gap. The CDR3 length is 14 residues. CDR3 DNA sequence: TGTGCCAGCAGTGTCTGGGGAGACACCGGGGAGCTGTTTTTT. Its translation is CASSVWGDTGELFF.

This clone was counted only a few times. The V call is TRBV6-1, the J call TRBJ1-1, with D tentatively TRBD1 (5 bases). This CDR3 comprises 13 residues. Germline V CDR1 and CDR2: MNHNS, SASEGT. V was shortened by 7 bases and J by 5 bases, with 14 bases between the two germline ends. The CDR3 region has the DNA TGTGCCAGCAAAATGTCAGGGTGGACTGAAGCTTTCTTT. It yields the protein CASKMSGWTEAFF.

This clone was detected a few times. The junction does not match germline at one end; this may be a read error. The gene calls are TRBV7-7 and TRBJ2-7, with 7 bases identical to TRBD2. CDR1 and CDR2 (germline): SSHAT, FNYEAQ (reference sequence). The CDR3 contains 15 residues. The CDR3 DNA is TGTGCTAGCAGCCGCCTGGGGGGGGAGGAGGCCGAGCAGTACTTC. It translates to CASSRLGGEEAEQYF.

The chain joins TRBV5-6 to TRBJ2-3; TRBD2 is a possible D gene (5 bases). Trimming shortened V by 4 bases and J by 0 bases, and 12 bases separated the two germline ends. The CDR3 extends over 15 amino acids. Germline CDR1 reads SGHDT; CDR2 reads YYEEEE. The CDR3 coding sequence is TGTGCCAGCAGCCCCCGGGGTCCGAGCACAGATACGCAGTATTTT. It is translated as CASSPRGPSTDTQYF.

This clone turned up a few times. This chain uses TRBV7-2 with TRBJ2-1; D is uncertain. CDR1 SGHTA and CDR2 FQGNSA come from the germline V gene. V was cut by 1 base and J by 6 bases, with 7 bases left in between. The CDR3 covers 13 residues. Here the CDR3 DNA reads TGTGCCAGCAGCTTAGGCGGCGTCAATGAGCAGTTCTTC. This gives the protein CASSLGGVNEQFF.

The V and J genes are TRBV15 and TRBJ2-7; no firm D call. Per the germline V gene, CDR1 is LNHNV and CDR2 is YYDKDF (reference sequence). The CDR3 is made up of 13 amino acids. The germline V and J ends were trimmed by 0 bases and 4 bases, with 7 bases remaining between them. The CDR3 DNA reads TGTGCCACCAGCAGAGATAAGAATTACGAGCAGTACTTC. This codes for CATSRDKNYEQYF.

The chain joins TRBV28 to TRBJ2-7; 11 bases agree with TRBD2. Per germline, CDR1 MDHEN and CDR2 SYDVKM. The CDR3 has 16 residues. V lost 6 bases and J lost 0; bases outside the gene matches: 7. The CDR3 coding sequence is TGTGCCAGCAGCCCGAATAGCGGGAGGGACTCCTACGAGCAGTACTTC. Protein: CASSPNSGRDSYEQYF.

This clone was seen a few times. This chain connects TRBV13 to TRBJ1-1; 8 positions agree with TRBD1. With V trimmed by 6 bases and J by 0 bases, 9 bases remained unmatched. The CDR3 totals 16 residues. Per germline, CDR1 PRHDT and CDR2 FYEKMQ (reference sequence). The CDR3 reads CASRKGTGLLNTEAFF. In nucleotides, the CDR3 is TGTGCCAGCAGGAAAGGGACAGGTCTTTTGAACACTGAAGCTTTCTTT.